Only a few counts were recorded for the clone carrying this T cell receptor beta chain. Its cognate antigen is unknown. These data belong to a study of cytomegalovirus exposure and HLA in healthy donors. Findings and limits, study-wide: Later analysis identified several of the most significant clusters that appeared linked to common viral pathogens.

Germline CDR1 is SGHTA and CDR2 is FQGNSA. This CDR3 is built from 13 residues. The PCR was carried out with 60 Vbeta primers and 13 Jbeta primers. Clones were sequenced by immunoSEQ multiplex PCR, and TCRdb holds only the in-frame ones, with some missing. The repertoire holds some 160,000 clones, with about four fifths as singletons. This receptor was identified in a male donor in good health and CMV-seropositive. The material sequenced was PBMCs. This chain uses TRBV7-2 with TRBJ2-1; D gene uncertain. DNA of the CDR3: TGTGCAGCAGGATCAAGCTCCTACAATGAGCAGTTCTTC. Amino acids: CAAGSSSYNEQFF.